This T cell receptor (beta chain) was obtained from a study of Graves' ophthalmopathy and Graves' hyperthyroidism. TCR beta CDR3 regions were amplified from RNA transcripts. An initial RT-PCR round employing HTBI primers preceded a second-round multiplex PCR. TCRdb reanalysed the multiplex PCR reads using MiXCR and keeps one entry per CDR3 protein. The profile shows 200,000 to 250,000 distinct CDR3 sequences, 25% to 30% of them singletons. Study outcomes and limitations: A model of 13 signatures distinguished ophthalmopathy from stable hyperthyroidism at roughly 87% sensitivity and 81.08% specificity.

This clonotype came up many times. The antigen is unknown. Looked up from germline, CDR1 is LNHDA and CDR2 is SQIVND (reference sequence). V was shortened by 0 bases and J by 0 bases, with 11 bases between the two germline ends. This CDR3 has 16 amino acids. The TCR was taken from a man in his fifties or sixties with Graves' ophthalmopathy. This sequence joins TRBV19 and TRBJ1-1; a possible D gene is TRBD1 (5 bases). The sequencing sample was made of peripheral blood. In nucleotides, the CDR3 is TGTGCCAGTAGTATAGATACCGACAGTCTGAACACTGAAGCTTTCTTT. It codes for CASSIDTDSLNTEAFF. Supplemented by reference TRBV19 and TRBJ1-1, the full variable domain reads DGGITQSPKYLFRKEGQNVTLSCEQNLNHDAMYWYRQDPGQGLRLIYYSQIVNDFQKGDIAEGYSVSREKKESFPLTVTSAQKNPTAFYLCASSIDTDSLNTEAFFGQGTRLTVV.